This note documents a single T cell receptor beta chain sequence. The data were obtained in a study of blood T cell repertoires in COVID-19. For the study at large: Whether acute or convalescent, the COVID-19 samples came from the United States, Italy and Spain. PBMCs, B-cell-depleted T cells, or T cells provided the cDNA or gDNA that made up the material.

Authors' data handling: From reference gene primer amplification, estimates of nucleated cell counts were derived. Clones were sequenced by immunoSEQ multiplex PCR, and TCRdb holds only the in-frame ones, with some missing. Clone size and V and J calls were adopted from that table, with D and trimming inferred from the DNA. Of around 99,000 clones listed, around 79% were seen once; the top ten hold about a sixth. The germline V gene has CDR1 LNHDA and CDR2 SQIVND (reference sequence). The CDR3 is 12 amino acids. Deletions cut 6 bases from V and 7 bases from J, with 12 bases between. Sequencing used peripheral blood. J is TRBJ1-2 and V is TRBV19; maybe TRBD1 (5 bases). The receptor was isolated from an elderly woman with active or convalescent COVID-19. CDR3 protein: CASRMVGGGYTF. The CDR3 DNA follows: TGTGCCAGTAGGATGGTGGGGGGTGGCTACACCTTC.